The clone carrying this T cell receptor beta chain has only one observation. This entry comes from a study of control samples from healthy donors and cancer patients. Sequencing was performed with immunoSEQ multiplex PCR; in TCRdb, only in-frame clones are kept and a portion is missing. Among about 120,000 clones listed, around nine tenths were seen once. V lost 4 bases to trimming and J lost 3 bases, with 11 bases between them. Germline V gene lookup returns CDR1 SGHDT and CDR2 YYEEEE. The length of the CDR3 is 13 residues. The gene calls are TRBV5-6 and TRBJ2-7, with D tentatively TRBD1 or TRBD2 (5 bases each). The TCR comes from a man in his thirties or forties in good health. The sequenced sample consisted of blood. CDR3 nucleotides: TGTGCCAGCAGCCTGGGTGGGGGCTACGAGCAGTACTTC. Its protein is CASSLGGGYEQYF.